This T cell receptor (beta chain) was captured by sequencing in a study of neurological immune-mediated disorders. Ten or more counts support this clonotype. TCRdb independently ran MiXCR on the 5' RACE reads; one entry per CDR3 protein. Among some 47,000 distinct CDR3 sequences, just under 6.5% were seen once, and the ten largest hold about 0.57%. The germline CDR1 and CDR2 sequences are SGHAT and FQNNGV. This CDR3 is 14 amino acids long. V lost 2 bases and J lost 1, with 5 bases in between. The gene calls are TRBV11-2 and TRBJ2-2; the D is unclear. The receptor comes from a middle-aged woman in good health. What was sequenced was CD4+ T cells from blood. The CDR3 DNA sequence: TGTGCCAGCAGCTTATTACGGAACACCGGGGAGCTGTTTTTT. Amino acid sequence: CASSLLRNTGELFF.